This TCR beta chain originates from a study of monozygotic twins with inflammatory bowel disease. Every TCR library consumed around 4,000 ng of total RNA. From the 5' RACE reads, TCRdb lists one entry per CDR3 protein and no DNA. Its clone listing holds under 130,000 distinct CDR3 sequences. The TCR comes from a human donor with ulcerative colitis or Crohn's disease, or a healthy co-twin of an affected twin (not recorded which). The sequenced material came from blood.

CDR3 sequence: CASSLSYWGNEQYF. The chain has TRBV7-2 and TRBJ2-7. Germline V gene sequence: CDR1 SGHTA, CDR2 FQGNSA. This CDR3 is 14 amino acids long.